These 14 T cell receptor beta chains were sequenced from one sample in a study of T-cell memory formation after mild COVID-19. MiXCR was run by TCRdb on the 5' RACE reads, yielding one entry per CDR3 protein. This table holds around 340,000 distinct CDR3 sequences, roughly 15% found once. Sample: PBMCs or a T cell subset sorted from them (not recorded which). These receptors were collected from a man aged 18 to 30 who had mild COVID-19 (a few samples of this study predate the infection). Cell type and time point are not known.

The J gene is TRBJ1-5, the V gene TRBV6-1; TRBD1 aligns across 7 bases. J gave up 7 bases and V 5 bases, and 8 bases lay outside the gene matches. The CDR3 totals 14 residues. CDR1 is MNHNS and CDR2 is SASEGT in the germline V gene. The CDR3 region is CASSQTGQEQPQHF. The CDR3 region has the DNA TGTGCCAGCAGTCAGACAGGGCAGGAACAGCCCCAGCATTTT.

Only a few counts were recorded for this clonotype. The chain recombines TRBV5-1 with TRBJ1-6; D may be TRBD1 (6 bases). Germline assignment: CDR1 SGHRS and CDR2 YFSETQ. V was clipped by 5 bases and J by 9 bases, with 12 bases between them. This CDR3 region has 13 residues. The CDR3 reads CASSPGESSPLHF. The CDR3 DNA sequence: TGCGCCAGCAGTCCAGGGGAGAGTTCACCCCTCCACTTT.

This clonotype has more than one count but fewer than ten. The chain links TRBV5-1 to TRBJ2-5, with D unclear. Germline V gene lookup returns CDR1 SGHRS and CDR2 YFSETQ. The CDR3 runs to 13 residues. Trimming removed 0 bases from V and 5 bases from J, with 8 bases in between. Here the CDR3 DNA reads TGCGCCAGCAGCTTGGGATTTGGGGAGACCCAGTACTTC. This codes for CASSLGFGETQYF.

This clonotype was found many times. The V call is TRBV5-1, the J call TRBJ1-6; D remains unclear. Germline lookup yields CDR1 SGHRS and CDR2 YFSETQ. This CDR3 has 14 residues. V was trimmed by 0 bases and J by 8 bases, leaving 9 bases between them. DNA of the CDR3: TGCGCCAGCAGCTTGGAAGGAGTGGATTCACCCCTCCACTTT. Translating gives CASSLEGVDSPLHF. Looking up the rest from reference TRBV5-1 and TRBJ1-6 gives the full variable domain: KAGVTQTPRYLIKTRGQQVTLSCSPISGHRSVSWYQQTPGQGLQFLFEYFSETQRNKGNFPGRFSGRQFSNSRSEMNVSTLELGDSALYLCASSLEGVDSPLHFGNGTRLTVT.

The CDR3 bases are TGTGCCAGCAGCTCTCCCGACCGGACAACGAACACCGGGGAGCTGTTTTTT. This encodes CASSSPDRTTNTGELFF. The V and J genes are TRBV6-2 or TRBV6-3 and TRBJ2-2, with D maybe TRBD1 (5 bases). Trimming shortened V by 6 bases and J by 0 bases, and 17 bases separated the two germline ends. Per germline, CDR1 MNHEY and CDR2 SVGEGT. The CDR3 totals 17 residues.

This chain joins TRBV11-3 and TRBJ2-3; D unclear. Germline V gives CDR1 SGHNT, CDR2 YENEEA. The CDR3 has 14 amino acids. Trimming took 5 bases from V and 4 from J, leaving 13 bases between them. CDR3 region: CASSPSSAADTQYF. The CDR3 nucleotides are TGTGCCAGCAGCCCCTCGTCGGCAGCAGATACGCAGTATTTT.

J is TRBJ2-1 and V is TRBV24-1; TRBD1 agrees at 8 bases. Germline CDR1 and CDR2: KGHDR and SFDVKD. The CDR3 is 13 amino acids. V trimming: 4 bases; J trimming: 10 bases; junction bases outside the gene matches: 5. The CDR3, as DNA: TGTGCCACCAGTGAGCCAGGGGGCTGCGAGCAGTTCTTC. Translated: CATSEPGGCEQFF.

This clonotype has a handful of counts. CDR3 in amino acids: CASSLVEGPTDTQYF. Here the CDR3 DNA reads TGTGCCAGCAGCTTAGTGGAGGGTCCCACAGATACGCAGTATTTT. This chain connects TRBV7-2 to TRBJ2-3; D is possibly TRBD2 (6 bases). Germline-derived CDR1 and CDR2 are SGHTA and FQGNSA. V was trimmed by 1 base and J by 2 bases, leaving 10 bases between them. There are 15 residues in the CDR3.

This clonotype turned up a few times. V usage is TRBV29-1 and J usage is TRBJ1-2; D is possibly TRBD1 (6 bases). Trimming took 4 bases from V and 4 from J, leaving 10 bases between them. This CDR3 is built from 12 residues. Per germline, CDR1 SQVTM and CDR2 ANQGSEA. The CDR3 protein is CSVGTAFYGYTF. The DNA for the CDR3 is TGCAGCGTTGGGACAGCCTTCTATGGCTACACCTTC.

The gene calls are TRBV30 and TRBJ1-1, with D tentatively TRBD1 (5 bases). The CDR3 contains 12 residues. CDR1 and CDR2 (germline): GTSNPN, SVGIG (reference sequence). V dropped 5 bases and J dropped 2 bases, with 9 bases sitting between them. The chain's CDR3 is CAWDRINTEAFF. The CDR3 DNA reads as TGTGCCTGGGACAGAATAAACACTGAAGCTTTCTTT.

The J gene is TRBJ2-3, the V gene TRBV20-1, with D unclear. Trimming removed 5 bases at V and 0 bases at J, with 9 bases between. From germline, CDR1 is DFQATT and CDR2 SNEGSKA (reference sequence). The CDR3 sequence is 13 residues long. The CDR3 sequence is CSAFHLSTDTQYF. In DNA form, the CDR3 reads TGCAGTGCTTTTCACCTTAGCACAGATACGCAGTATTTT.

This clonotype has at least ten counts. Written as DNA, the CDR3 is TGCAGCGTTGGGGCAGTCAATCAGCCCCAGCATTTT. Translated, it gives CSVGAVNQPQHF. J is TRBJ1-5 and V is TRBV29-1; D gene ambiguous. The germline V gene encodes CDR1 SQVTM and CDR2 ANQGSEA. The CDR3 is 12 amino acids. V lost 4 bases, J lost 3 bases, and 7 bases lay in between.

The genes are TRBV9 and TRBJ2-7, with a tentative D call TRBD1 (6 bases). This CDR3 spans 14 amino acids. Germline CDR1 and CDR2: SGDLS and YYNGEE. Trimming pared 3 bases from V and 1 base from J, leaving 11 bases between. The CDR3 spells CASSARDKSYEQYF. The CDR3 bases are TGTGCCAGCAGCGCCCGGGACAAATCCTACGAGCAGTACTTC.

This clonotype appeared many times. This chain's CDR3 is CASSTQGYNEQFF. Written as DNA, the CDR3 is TGTGCCAGCAGTACACAGGGGTACAATGAGCAGTTCTTC. The chain joins TRBV12-3 or TRBV12-4 to TRBJ2-1; TRBD1 aligns across 7 bases. V shed 5 bases and J 4 bases; nucleotides not matched to a gene: 2. The length of the CDR3 is 13 residues.